The rows below give T cell receptor beta chains drawn from one sample of a study of breast tumors, draining lymph nodes, adjacent tissues. TCRdb analysed the multiplex PCR reads with MiXCR anew, one entry per CDR3 protein. The sample has around 230,000 distinct CDR3 sequences, roughly a third seen once; the top ten hold over 3.5%. Sequences were obtained from axillary lymph node tissue. These receptors came from a female donor with breast cancer. Some clones in this sample may be carry-over from other donors' samples. Both conserved end residues are part of each CDR3. The D gene is left open where the match is weak. Some rows mark clone size as missing; the rest say once, few, many or name a class of expanded clone.

>TRBJ2-6|TRBV20-1|16|-|-
TGCAGTGCTGAAACAGGGTCCTATTCTGGGGCCAACGTCCTGACTTTC
CSAETGSYSGANVLTF
>TRBJ2-2|TRBV7-9|13|-|many
TGTGCCAGCAGCTTCAGGGGGGCCGGGGAGCTGTTTTTT
CASSFRGAGELFF
>TRBJ2-3|TRBV6-2/TRBV6-3|14|-|-
TGTGCCAGCAGAGAGGGTATTCCCACAGATACGCAGTATTTT
CASREGIPTDTQYF
>TRBJ2-2|TRBV19|18|TRBD2|-
TGTGCCAGTAGTCCCTCCGGGCTAGCGGCAACGAACACCGGGGAGCTGTTTTTT
CASSPSGLAATNTGELFF
>TRBJ2-2|TRBV5-4|14|-|few
TGTGCCAGCAGCTTGGGGGTGAACACCGGGGAGCTGTTTTTT
CASSLGVNTGELFF
>TRBJ1-6|TRBV4-3|13|-|many
TGCGCCAGCAGCCAAGTTGGGGATTCACCCCTCCACTTT
CASSQVGDSPLHF
>TRBJ1-4|TRBV6-5|15|TRBD1|-
TGTGCCAGCAGTCGACAGGGGGTACTAAATGAAAAACTGTTTTTT
CASSRQGVLNEKLFF
>TRBJ2-7|TRBV7-2|16|TRBD2|-
TGTGCCAGCAGCCCAGGACTAGCGGGTCTATCCTACGAGCAGTACTTC
CASSPGLAGLSYEQYF
>TRBJ2-7|TRBV6-5|17|-|-
TGTGCCAGCAGTCACGGGACGCGTCAGAACGGTATCTACGAGCAGTACTTC
CASSHGTRQNGIYEQYF
>TRBJ2-1|TRBV15|17|TRBD1|-
TGTGCCACCAGCAGAAACACACCGGGACAGGGGTTCAATGAGCAGTTCTTC
CATSRNTPGQGFNEQFF
>TRBJ1-4|TRBV20-1|11|-|-
TGCAGTGCAGGGTACAGGGACAAACTGTCTTTT
CSAGYRDKLSF
>TRBJ1-2|TRBV25-1|15|TRBD1|many
TGTGCCAGCAGTACAACCGGGACAGTCCCTGGAGGCTACACCTTC
CASSTTGTVPGGYTF
>TRBJ2-3|TRBV24-1|16|-|-
TGTGCCACCAGTGCTAGGAACCCCACTAGTACAGATACGCAGTATTTT
CATSARNPTSTDTQYF
>TRBJ1-2|TRBV24-1|20|TRBD1|-
TGTGCCACCGGTGATTCAGGACAGGGGGCGGACAGTCTTTCTAACTATGGCTACACCTTC
CATGDSGQGADSLSNYGYTF
>TRBJ1-1|TRBV3-1|15|TRBD1|-
TGTGCCAGCAGCTTACGGAGACAGGGGAACACTGAAGCTTTCTTT
CASSLRRQGNTEAFF
>TRBJ1-5|TRBV2|12|TRBD1|many
TGTGCCAGCAGGGACAGGGAACAGCCCCAGCATTTT
CASRDREQPQHF
>TRBJ2-1|TRBV11-3|16|-|many
TGTGCCAGCAGCTTTGGGACTCCTAGCTCCTACAATGAGCAGTTCTTC
CASSFGTPSSYNEQFF
>TRBJ2-5|TRBV5-1|14|-|-
TGCGCCAGCAGCTTGGCCCTAATACAAGACACCCAGTACTTC
CASSLALIQDTQYF